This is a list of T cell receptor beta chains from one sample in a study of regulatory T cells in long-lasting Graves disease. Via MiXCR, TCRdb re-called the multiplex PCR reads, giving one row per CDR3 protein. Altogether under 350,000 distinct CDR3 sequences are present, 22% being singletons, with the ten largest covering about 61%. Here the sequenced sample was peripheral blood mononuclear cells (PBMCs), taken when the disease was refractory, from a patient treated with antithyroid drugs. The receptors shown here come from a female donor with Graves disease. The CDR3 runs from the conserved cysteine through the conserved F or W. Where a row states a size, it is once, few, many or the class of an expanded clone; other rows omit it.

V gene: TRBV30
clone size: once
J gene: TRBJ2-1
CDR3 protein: CAFLRQGSYNEQFF

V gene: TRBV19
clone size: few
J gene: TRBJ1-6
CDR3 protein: CASSTDHGQRDNSPLHF

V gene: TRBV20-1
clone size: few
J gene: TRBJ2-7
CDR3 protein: CSAPGLAGAYEQYF

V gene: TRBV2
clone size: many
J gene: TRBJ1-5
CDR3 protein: CASSGDRGFQPQHF

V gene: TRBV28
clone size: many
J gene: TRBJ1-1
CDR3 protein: CASSRFRDPEAFF

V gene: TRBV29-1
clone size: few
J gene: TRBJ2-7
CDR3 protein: CSVEEGGDEQYF

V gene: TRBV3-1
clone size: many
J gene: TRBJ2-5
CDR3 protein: CASSQDVVAETQYF

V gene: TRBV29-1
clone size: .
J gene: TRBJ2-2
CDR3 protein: CSAQGANTGELFF

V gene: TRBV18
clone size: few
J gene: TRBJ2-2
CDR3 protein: CASSPSQGRNTGELFF

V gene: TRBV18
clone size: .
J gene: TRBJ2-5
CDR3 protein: CASPRSGEETQYF

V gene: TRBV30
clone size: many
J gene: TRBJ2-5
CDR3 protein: CAWSVFGGTQYF